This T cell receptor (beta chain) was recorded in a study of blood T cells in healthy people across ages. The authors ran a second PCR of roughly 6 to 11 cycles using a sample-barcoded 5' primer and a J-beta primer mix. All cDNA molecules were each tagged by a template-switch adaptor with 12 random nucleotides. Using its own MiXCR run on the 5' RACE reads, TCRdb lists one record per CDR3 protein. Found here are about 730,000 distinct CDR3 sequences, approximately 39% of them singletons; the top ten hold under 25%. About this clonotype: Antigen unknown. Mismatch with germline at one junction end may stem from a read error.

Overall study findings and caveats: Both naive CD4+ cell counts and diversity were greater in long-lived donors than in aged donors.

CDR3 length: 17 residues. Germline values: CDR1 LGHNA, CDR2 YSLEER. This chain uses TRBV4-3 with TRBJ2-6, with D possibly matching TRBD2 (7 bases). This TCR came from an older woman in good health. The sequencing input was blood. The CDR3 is CASSAGASYSGANILTF. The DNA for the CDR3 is TGCGCCAGCAGCGCGGGGGCGTCTTACTCTGGGGCCAACATCCTGACTTTC.